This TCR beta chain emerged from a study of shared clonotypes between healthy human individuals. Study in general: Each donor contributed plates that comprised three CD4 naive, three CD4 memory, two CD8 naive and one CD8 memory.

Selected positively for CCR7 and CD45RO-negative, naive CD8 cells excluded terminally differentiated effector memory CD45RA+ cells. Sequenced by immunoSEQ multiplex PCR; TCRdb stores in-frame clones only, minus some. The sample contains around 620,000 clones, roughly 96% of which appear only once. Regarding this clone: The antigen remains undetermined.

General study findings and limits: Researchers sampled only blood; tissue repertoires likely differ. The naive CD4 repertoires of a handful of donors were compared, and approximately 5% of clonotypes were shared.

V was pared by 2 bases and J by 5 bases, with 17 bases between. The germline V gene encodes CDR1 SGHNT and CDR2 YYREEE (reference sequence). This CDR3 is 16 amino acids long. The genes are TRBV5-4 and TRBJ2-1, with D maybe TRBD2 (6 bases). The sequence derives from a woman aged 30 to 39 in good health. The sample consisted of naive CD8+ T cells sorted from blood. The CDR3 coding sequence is TGTGCCAGCAGCTTAGGGGTATGGCGGGACCACAATGAGCAGTTCTTC. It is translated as CASSLGVWRDHNEQFF. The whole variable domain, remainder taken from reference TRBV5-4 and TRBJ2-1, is ETGVTQSPTHLIKTRGQQVTLRCSSQSGHNTVSWYQQALGQGPQFIFQYYREEENGRGNFPPRFSGLQFPNYSSELNVNALELDDSALYLCASSLGVWRDHNEQFFGPGTRLTVL.